This T cell receptor (beta chain) is drawn from a study of shared clonotypes between healthy human individuals. With regard to this clone: Its specificity is unknown.

Study results and limitations: Naive subsets generally exceeded memory subsets in estimated richness. Around 5% of naive CD4 clonotypes were common to several donors.

The CDR3 has 11 amino acids. Germline assignment: CDR1 MDHEN and CDR2 SYDVKM. Caucasian adults residing in Nashville, Tennessee made up all the donors. The investigators split CD4+ cells into a CD45RA+ naive subset and a CD45RA-negative memory subset. Clones were read by immunoSEQ multiplex PCR, and TCRdb kept only the in-frame ones, dropping some. The sample contains around 550,000 clones, 95% to 97% of which appear only once. V usage is TRBV28 and J usage is TRBJ2-5; D not resolved. The J call may be incorrect, as the DNA end agrees better with TRBJ2-7. The sequence was collected from a woman aged 25 to 39 in good health. Sequences were obtained from naive CD4+ T cells sorted from blood. Documented subset: CD45RA+ positively selected. The CDR3 DNA follows: TGTGCCAGCAGTTTTGGTTACGAGCAGTACTTC. Its protein is CASSFGYEQYF.